One sample yielded the 21 T cell receptor beta chains listed below, sequenced in a study of cytomegalovirus exposure and HLA in healthy donors. PCR amplification relied on 60 Vbeta primers (plus 13 Jbeta primers). Method: immunoSEQ multiplex PCR; TCRdb's copy keeps in-frame clones and lacks some. This sample carries 120,000 to 150,000 clones, with roughly 2.7% going to the ten biggest clones. The sample comprised PBMCs. All receptors come from a man aged 40-50 years in good health and CMV-seronegative.

The gene calls are TRBV7-2 and TRBJ2-7; TRBD1 matches 9 bases. The CDR3 length is 15 residues. Germline CDR1 SGHTA, CDR2 FQGNSA. V was pared by 4 bases and J by 4 bases, with 8 bases of the junction left unmatched. CDR3 DNA: TGTGCCAGCAGCTCCCGGGGACAGGGCCCTTACGAGCAGTACTTC. It specifies CASSSRGQGPYEQYF.

V gene TRBV7-2 combines with J gene TRBJ2-7; 8 bases are shared with TRBD1. The V and J ends lost 1 base and 0 bases, in that order; junction bases with no gene match: 5. The CDR3 totals 16 residues. Germline V gene data show CDR1 as SGHTA and CDR2 as FQGNSA. CDR3 loop: CASSLGDRGNSYEQYF. The CDR3 nucleotides read TGTGCCAGCAGCTTAGGCGACAGGGGAAACTCCTACGAGCAGTACTTC.

The chain has TRBV19 and TRBJ2-7, with 7 bases matching TRBD1. Looked up from germline, CDR1 is LNHDA and CDR2 is SQIVND (reference sequence). The CDR3 has 13 residues. Trimming at V came to 5 bases and at J to 4 bases, leaving 5 bases not matched to a gene. DNA of the CDR3: TGTGCCAGTAGTCGACAGGGTCTTTACGAGCAGTACTTC. This translates into CASSRQGLYEQYF.

The chain is built from TRBV7-2 and TRBJ1-1; 7 bases fit TRBD1. The CDR3 is 14 amino acids. Germline V gives CDR1 SGHTA, CDR2 FQGNSA. Losses at the gene ends were 5 bases for V and 4 bases for J; bases not matched to a gene: 7. CDR3 region: CASSTPPGGTEAFF. The CDR3, as DNA: TGTGCCAGCAGCACCCCCCCAGGGGGCACTGAAGCTTTCTTT.

This chain joins TRBV5-4 and TRBJ1-2; TRBD1 agrees at 8 bases. V shed 4 bases and J 6 bases; nucleotides not matched to a gene: 11. CDR1 and CDR2 (germline): SGHNT, YYREEE (reference sequence). The CDR3 covers 15 residues. DNA of the CDR3: TGTGCCAGCAGCATTGACGGGACAGGTGGGCATGGCTACACCTTC. It encodes CASSIDGTGGHGYTF.

This chain links TRBV5-4 with TRBJ2-7; TRBD1 matches at 8 bases. The CDR3 contains 15 residues. Germline CDR1 reads SGHNT; CDR2 reads YYREEE (reference sequence). The junction had 13 bases not matched to a gene; V was cut back by 4 bases and J by 7 bases. The CDR3 nucleotides are TGTGCCAGCAGCGGTCGACAGGGGAACTACGAGGAGCAGTACTTC. Its protein is CASSGRQGNYEEQYF.

V gene TRBV5-6 combines with J gene TRBJ2-7, with D uncertain. The CDR3 totals 14 residues. The ends were cut back, 0 bases at V and 2 bases at J, with 9 bases in the middle. CDR1 and CDR2 (germline): SGHDT, YYEEEE. The CDR3: CASSLGHNAYEQYF. CDR3 sequence (DNA): TGTGCCAGCAGCTTGGGACACAACGCCTACGAGCAGTACTTC.

The chain joins TRBV4-2 to TRBJ2-5; 8 bases are a match to TRBD2. Judging by the DNA end, TRBJ2-7 fits better; the J call may be wrong. From germline, CDR1 is LGHNA and CDR2 YNFKEQ. This CDR3 spans 16 amino acids. This chain's CDR3 is CASSPEGRGASYEQYF. CDR3 DNA sequence: TGTGCCAGCAGCCCGGAAGGGCGGGGGGCCTCCTACGAGCAGTACTTC.

The V gene is TRBV7-9, the J gene TRBJ2-2; 8 bases align to TRBD1. Germline values: CDR1 SEHNR, CDR2 FQNEAQ (reference sequence). There are 15 residues in the CDR3. Trimming at V came to 5 bases and at J to 0 bases, leaving 2 bases not matched to a gene. CDR3 residues: CASSPDRANTGELFF. The CDR3 DNA follows: TGTGCCAGCAGCCCGGACAGGGCGAACACCGGGGAGCTGTTTTTT.

The rearrangement joins TRBV6-1 to TRBJ1-2, with D hard to call. The germline V and J ends were trimmed by 6 bases and 0 bases, with 14 bases remaining between them. The germline CDR1 and CDR2 sequences are MNHNS and SASEGT. CDR3 length: 15 amino acids. CDR3 region: CASRANRVSNYGYTF. In DNA form, the CDR3 reads TGTGCCAGCAGAGCCAACAGAGTCTCTAACTATGGCTACACCTTC.

The CDR3 protein is CASSYRGIYNEQFF. CDR3 bases: TGTGCCAGCAGTTACAGGGGGATCTACAATGAGCAGTTCTTC. The J gene is TRBJ2-1, the V gene TRBV6-5, with D perhaps TRBD1 (6 bases). Germline CDR1 MNHEY, CDR2 SVGAGI. This CDR3 spans 14 amino acids. V gave up 2 bases and J gave up 3 bases, with 8 bases separating them.

This chain joins TRBV28 and TRBJ1-2; D is undetermined. V was clipped by 7 bases and J by 13 bases, with 16 bases between them. CDR3 length: 11 residues. Germline CDR1 MDHEN, CDR2 SYDVKM. The CDR3, as DNA: TGTGCCAGCACCCTAGGAGGGTACAGCACCTTC. Translated, it gives CASTLGGYSTF.

This chain links TRBV9 with TRBJ1-6; D is unclear. CDR1 and CDR2 from the germline V gene are SGDLS and YYNGEE. V lost 4 bases to trimming and J lost 6 bases, with 14 bases between them. The CDR3 is made up of 15 amino acids. For the CDR3, the DNA is TGTGCCAGCAGCCTCTCGTCAGGCAGTAATTCACCCCTCCACTTT. It yields the protein CASSLSSGSNSPLHF. Filled out from reference TRBV9 and TRBJ1-6, the complete variable domain reads DSGVTQTPKHLITATGQRVTLRCSPRSGDLSVYWYQQSLDQGLQFLIQYYNGEERAKGNILERFSAQQFPDLHSELNLSSLELGDSALYFCASSLSSGSNSPLHFGNGTRLTVT.

The rearrangement uses TRBV15 and TRBJ2-7; a possible D gene is TRBD1 (5 bases). V lost 3 bases to trimming and J lost 4 bases, with 16 bases between them. The CDR3 is 15 residues long. CDR1 is LNHNV, CDR2 YYDKDF, per germline (reference sequence). Here the CDR3 reads CATSRDINTAYEQYF. The CDR3 DNA follows: TGTGCCACCAGCAGGGACATCAATACAGCTTACGAGCAGTACTTC.

The chain is built from TRBV7-2 and TRBJ1-1; perhaps TRBD1 as D (5 bases). The CDR3 consists of 18 residues. Germline V lookup: CDR1 SGHTA, CDR2 FQGNSA. Trimming removed 6 bases at V and 1 base at J, with 24 bases between. The CDR3 reads CASSTGGVRQRPNTEAFF. CDR3 nucleotides: TGTGCCAGCAGTACTGGGGGGGTCAGACAGCGCCCGAACACTGAAGCTTTCTTT.

In the case of this clone: At the DNA level, this CDR3 is encoded by other sequences in the same sample as well. The V call is TRBV5-1, the J call TRBJ1-1; D might be TRBD1 (6 bases). V lost 4 bases and J 1 base, leaving 11 bases between the germline ends. The CDR3 spans 14 residues. The germline V gene encodes CDR1 SGHRS and CDR2 YFSETQ. CDR3 DNA sequence: TGCGCCAGCAGCAGCTTGGACAGGAACACTGAAGCTTTCTTT. Translation: CASSSLDRNTEAFF.

The gene calls are TRBV2 and TRBJ2-7; 8 bases line up with TRBD1. CDR3 size: 14 residues. V shed 6 bases, J shed 3 bases, and the junction held 7 bases outside the gene matches. From germline, CDR1 is SNHLY and CDR2 FYNNEI. CDR3 nucleotides: TGTGCCAGCAGACAGACAGGGGCTAACTACGAGCAGTACTTC. Protein sequence: CASRQTGANYEQYF.

This rearrangement joins TRBV6-5 to TRBJ1-1; 7 nucleotides match TRBD1. The V and J ends lost 1 base and 8 bases, in that order; junction bases with no gene match: 10. The CDR3 spans 15 residues. CDR1 MNHEY and CDR2 SVGAGI come from the germline V gene. CDR3 sequence: CASSYYDRRGEEAFF. CDR3 sequence (DNA): TGTGCCAGCAGTTACTATGACCGCAGGGGGGAAGAAGCTTTCTTT.

The gene calls are TRBV7-8 and TRBJ1-3; TRBD1 agrees at 7 bases. The V segment lost 4 bases and the J segment 0 bases; nucleotides outside the gene matches: 3. Germline V gene lookup returns CDR1 SGHVS and CDR2 FQNEAQ. CDR3 length equals 15 residues. In DNA form, the CDR3 reads TGTGCCAGCAGCTCGACAGGGTCCTCTGGAAACACCATATATTTT. Translating gives CASSSTGSSGNTIYF.

The chain combines TRBV10-3 with TRBJ1-1; D is possibly TRBD1 (5 bases). From germline, CDR1 is ENHRY and CDR2 SYGVKD. Trimming stripped 8 bases from V and 4 bases from J, with 20 bases between. This CDR3 region has 15 residues. The CDR3: CAIQDSIALGTEAFF. As DNA, the CDR3 is TGTGCCATCCAAGACAGTATTGCGTTGGGCACTGAAGCTTTCTTT.

This sequence joins TRBV4-1 and TRBJ2-1, with 7 positions matching TRBD2. This CDR3 is built from 16 residues. With V trimmed by 0 bases and J by 5 bases, 7 bases remained unmatched. Per germline, CDR1 MGHRA and CDR2 YSYEKL. The CDR3 DNA follows: TGCGCCAGCAGCCAAGATGAAGCGGGGTGGAACAATGAGCAGTTCTTC. It is translated as CASSQDEAGWNNEQFF.